A selection of T cell receptor beta chains follows, all from one sample in a study of cytomegalovirus exposure and HLA in healthy donors. Measured with immunoSEQ multiplex PCR; TCRdb has only the in-frame clones, and not every one. The repertoire has about 150,000 clones, 85% of them found once; the top ten carry 1%. The sample comprised PBMCs. Source of these receptors: a boy between 2 and 10 years old in good health and CMV-seronegative. Both conserved end residues are part of each CDR3. The D gene is left open where the match is weak. Only part of the rows carry a size: once, few, many, or a class if the clone is expanded.

abundance | j_gene | d_gene | v_gene | CDR3nt | CDR3aa
NA | TRBJ1-5 | NA | TRBV28 | TGTGCCAGCAGTTTAGTTTCAGGATCAGGCCAGCCCCAGCATTTT | CASSLVSGSGQPQHF
NA | TRBJ2-7 | TRBD1 | TRBV28 | TGTGCCAGCAGTCGATTCTTCGGGACAGGGGGCCTCGAGCAGTACTTC | CASSRFFGTGGLEQYF
NA | TRBJ2-6 | NA | TRBV7-2 | TGTGCCAGCAGCTCGGCTGGGACTTCTGGGGCCAACGTCCTGACTTTC | CASSSAGTSGANVLTF
NA | TRBJ2-5 | TRBD2 | TRBV5-6 | TGTGCCAGCAGCCGCGGGGGGATCCAAGAGACCCAGTACTTC | CASSRGGIQETQYF
NA | TRBJ1-1 | NA | TRBV5-1 | TGCGCCAGCAGCTCGGACGGGGGGATGGGGGCTTTCTTT | CASSSDGGMGAFF
NA | TRBJ1-1 | NA | TRBV5-1 | TGCGCCAGCAGAGAAGAAGGAGTAATGAACACTGAAGCTTTCTTT | CASREEGVMNTEAFF
NA | TRBJ2-5 | TRBD2 | TRBV29-1 | TGCAGCGTTGAACTAGCGGGGGGGCCGGAGACCCAGTACTTC | CSVELAGGPETQYF
NA | TRBJ1-4 | TRBD1 | TRBV7-9 | TGTGCCAGCAGCTTCCCCAGGGGACAGGGAGCCGATAATGAAAAACTGTTTTTT | CASSFPRGQGADNEKLFF
NA | TRBJ1-3 | TRBD1 | TRBV28 | TGTGCCAGCCGGACCCAGGGGGCTGGAAACACCATATATTTT | CASRTQGAGNTIYF
NA | TRBJ2-5 | NA | TRBV5-1 | TGCGCCAGCAGCGGCTCGGAGACAGAGACCCAGTACTTC | CASSGSETETQYF
NA | TRBJ1-1 | TRBD1 | TRBV11-3 | TGTGCCAGCAGCCCTGACAGGGGCACTGAAGCTTTCTTT | CASSPDRGTEAFF
NA | TRBJ1-1 | TRBD1 | TRBV7-3 | TGTGCCAGCAGCTTATCGCAGGGGGCCGAAGCTTTCTTT | CASSLSQGAEAFF
NA | TRBJ2-1 | NA | TRBV30 | TGTGCCTGGATTACATACAATGAGCAGTTCTTC | CAWITYNEQFF
once | TRBJ2-7 | NA | TRBV6-5 | TGTGCCAGCAGTTTGATATTACGGTTTCCCTACGAGCAGTACTTC | CASSLILRFPYEQYF
NA | TRBJ2-1 | TRBD2 | TRBV19 | TGTGCCAGTAGTACATACACTAGCGGCAGTCGCAATGAGCAGTTCTTC | CASSTYTSGSRNEQFF
NA | TRBJ2-5 | NA | TRBV5-4 | TGTGCCAGCAGCTCCCTAAACCCGCAGGGAAAAGAGACCCAGTACTTC | CASSSLNPQGKETQYF
few | TRBJ1-2 | NA | TRBV5-1 | TGCGCCAGCAGCTCCTCAGGGGACTATGGCTACACCTTC | CASSSSGDYGYTF
NA | TRBJ2-1 | NA | TRBV12-5 | TGTGCTAGTGGTTTGTTGGGCTCTGAGCAGTTCTTC | CASGLLGSEQFF
NA | TRBJ2-5 | NA | TRBV30 | TGTGCCTGGAACAGCCGGGCAGGGGAGACCCAGTACTTC | CAWNSRAGETQYF
NA | TRBJ2-3 | NA | TRBV10-2 | TGCGCCAGCAGTAACCGGACAGTTCCAGGAGGAGATACGCAGTATTTT | CASSNRTVPGGDTQYF
NA | TRBJ2-5 | TRBD1 | TRBV7-2 | TGTGCCAGCAGCTTAGCGGGACAGACCCTCCAAGAGACCCAGTACTTC | CASSLAGQTLQETQYF
NA | TRBJ2-7 | TRBD2 | TRBV5-1 | TGCGCCAGCAGCTTGGCCAGGGGGACTAGCGGGAGGGCCGGGTACGAGCAGTACTTC | CASSLARGTSGRAGYEQYF
NA | TRBJ2-7 | NA | TRBV7-8 | TGTGCCAGCAGCCCCGCGGGGCCCGCCTACGAGCAGTACTTC | CASSPAGPAYEQYF
NA | TRBJ1-5 | TRBD1 | TRBV6-5 | TGTGCCAGCGGCCGACAGGGGGATCAGCCCCAGCATTTT | CASGRQGDQPQHF
NA | TRBJ1-2 | NA | TRBV25-1 | TGTGCCAGCAGTGAGTCGGGGTTCTATGGCTACACCTTC | CASSESGFYGYTF
NA | TRBJ1-1 | TRBD1 | TRBV19 | TGTGCCAGTAGTACCTGGCAGGGGGCAGCCTCTGCTGAAGCTTTCTTT | CASSTWQGAASAEAFF
NA | TRBJ1-2 | TRBD1 | TRBV5-5 | TGTGCCAGCAGCAGGACAGGGGGTGACTATGGCTACACCTTC | CASSRTGGDYGYTF
NA | TRBJ1-5 | NA | TRBV7-2 | TGTGCCAGCAGCTTAGAGGGGTATTATAGCAATCAGCCCCAGCATTTT | CASSLEGYYSNQPQHF